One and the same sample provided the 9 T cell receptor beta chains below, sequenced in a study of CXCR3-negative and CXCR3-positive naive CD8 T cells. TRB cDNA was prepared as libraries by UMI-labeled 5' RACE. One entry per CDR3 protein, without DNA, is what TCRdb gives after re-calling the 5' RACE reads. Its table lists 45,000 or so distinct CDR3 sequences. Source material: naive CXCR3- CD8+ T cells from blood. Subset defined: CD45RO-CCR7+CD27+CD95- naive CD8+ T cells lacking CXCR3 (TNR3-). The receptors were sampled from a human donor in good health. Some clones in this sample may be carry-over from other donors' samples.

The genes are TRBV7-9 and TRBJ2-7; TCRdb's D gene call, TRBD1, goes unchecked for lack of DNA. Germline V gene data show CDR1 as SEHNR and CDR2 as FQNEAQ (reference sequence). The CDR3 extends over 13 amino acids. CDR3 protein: CASGDQSSYEQYF.

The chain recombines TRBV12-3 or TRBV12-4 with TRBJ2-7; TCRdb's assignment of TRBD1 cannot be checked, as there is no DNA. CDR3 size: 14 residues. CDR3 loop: CASSYGGASYEQYF.

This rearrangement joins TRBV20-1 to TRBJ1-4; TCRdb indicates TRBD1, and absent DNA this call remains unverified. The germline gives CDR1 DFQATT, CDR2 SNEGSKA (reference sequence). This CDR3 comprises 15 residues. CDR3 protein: CSAWPLAATNEKLFF.

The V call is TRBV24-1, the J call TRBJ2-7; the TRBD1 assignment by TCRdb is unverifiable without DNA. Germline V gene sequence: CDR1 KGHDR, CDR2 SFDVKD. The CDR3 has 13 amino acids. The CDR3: CATSGLDRGEQYF.

CDR3 sequence reads: CASSGAGTGDSPLHF. The chain links TRBV9 to TRBJ1-6; TCRdb proposes TRBD1, but this gene call is untestable without DNA. CDR1 SGDLS and CDR2 YYNGEE come from the germline V gene. This CDR3 has 15 amino acids. Looking up the rest from reference TRBV9 and TRBJ1-6 gives the full variable domain: DSGVTQTPKHLITATGQRVTLRCSPRSGDLSVYWYQQSLDQGLQFLIQYYNGEERAKGNILERFSAQQFPDLHSELNLSSLELGDSALYFCASSGAGTGDSPLHFGNGTRLTVT.

The CDR3 sequence is CSASDTEHDYYEQYF. This rearrangement joins TRBV20-1 to TRBJ2-7. The CDR3 totals 15 residues. The germline V gene encodes CDR1 DFQATT and CDR2 SNEGSKA (reference sequence).

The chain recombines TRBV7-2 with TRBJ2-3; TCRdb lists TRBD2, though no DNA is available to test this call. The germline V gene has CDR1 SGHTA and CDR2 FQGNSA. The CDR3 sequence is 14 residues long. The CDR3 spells CASSIRDSSDTQYF.

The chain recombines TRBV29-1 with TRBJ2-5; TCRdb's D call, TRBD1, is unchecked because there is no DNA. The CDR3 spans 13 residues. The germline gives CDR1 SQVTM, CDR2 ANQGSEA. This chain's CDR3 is CSVVNRVEETQYF. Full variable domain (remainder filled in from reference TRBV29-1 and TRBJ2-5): SAVISQKPSRDICQRGTSLTIQCQVDSQVTMMFWYRQQPGQSLTLIATANQGSEATYESGFVIDKFPISRPNLTFSTLTVSNMSPEDSSIYLCSVVNRVEETQYFGPGTRLLVL.

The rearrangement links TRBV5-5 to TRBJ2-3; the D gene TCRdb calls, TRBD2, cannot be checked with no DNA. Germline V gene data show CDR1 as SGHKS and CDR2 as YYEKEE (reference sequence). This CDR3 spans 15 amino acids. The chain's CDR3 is CASSLDGLLTDTQYF.